The entry below describes one TCR beta chain. What it binds is not known. The data originate from a study of OX40 agonist ivuxolimab in advanced cancers. Overall study findings and caveats: The antigen specificity of the peripheral T cells (those that were expanded) was not determined. With doses of 0.1 to 3.0 mg/kg, CD4+ and CD8+ blood T cells had undergone clonal expansion by week 6.

Germline assignment: CDR1 SGHAT and CDR2 FQNNGV. The CDR3 has 14 residues. With 0 bases removed from V and 6 bases from J, the gap between germline ends came to 11 bases. Using immunoSEQ multiplex PCR, the repertoire was profiled, and TCRdb retains in-frame clones only, with some absent. The sample holds 70,000 to 80,000 clones, 70% to 90% seen once. This specimen was CD4+ or CD8+ T cells sorted from blood, taken in a trial of the OX40 agonist ivuxolimab. V is TRBV11-2 and J is TRBJ1-2; a weak D match, TRBD1 (6 bases). The clonotype was recovered from an adult with an advanced solid tumor such as melanoma, head and neck, liver or kidney cancer. CDR3: CASSLDVGGNGYTF. CDR3 coding DNA: TGTGCCAGCAGCTTAGATGTAGGGGGAAATGGCTACACCTTC.